Shown below are 2 T cell receptor beta chains from a single sample sequenced in a study of blood T cell repertoires in COVID-19. TCRdb's copy holds only in-frame clones and misses some; the assay was immunoSEQ multiplex PCR. The table shows some 120,000 clones, with around 82% occurring only once. Sequencing was done on a sample of peripheral blood. These receptor sequences come from a woman aged 25-40 years who had recovered from COVID-19.

DNA of the CDR3: TGTGCCAGCAGCTCAATTGGGCAGGGAACCGGGGAGCTGTTTTTT. It translates to CASSSIGQGTGELFF. The chain combines TRBV7-3 with TRBJ2-2, with a possible D match to TRBD1 (5 bases). This CDR3 is built from 15 residues. V was shortened by 4 bases and J by 5 bases, with 14 bases between the two germline ends. The V gene's germline CDR1 is SGHTA and CDR2 FQGTGA.

The gene calls are TRBV27 and TRBJ1-5; weak D call: TRBD1 (6 bases). Germline V lookup: CDR1 MNHEY, CDR2 SMNVEV (reference sequence). This CDR3 spans 15 amino acids. Trimming shortened V by 5 bases and J by 3 bases, and 14 bases separated the two germline ends. CDR3 coding DNA: TGTGCCAGCAGTAAATTGAACAGGGACAATCAGCCCCAGCATTTT. Its translation is CASSKLNRDNQPQHF.